The 5 T cell receptor beta chains listed next were all sequenced from one sample in a study of PD-L1 blockade in urothelial cancer. Method: immunoSEQ multiplex PCR; TCRdb's copy keeps in-frame clones and lacks some. Of tens of thousands of clones listed, about 85% are singletons. The time point is: pretreatment peripheral blood. The sequences come from PBMCs, collected around atezolizumab (anti-PD-L1) treatment. All receptors come from a man aged 55 to 70 with urothelial cancer.

The rearrangement links TRBV5-1 to TRBJ2-1; 9 bases agree with TRBD2. The CDR3 runs to 16 residues. Germline assignment: CDR1 SGHRS and CDR2 YFSETQ. V lost 3 bases and J lost 3; bases outside the gene matches: 7. In DNA, the CDR3 is TGCGCCAGCAGCTCGCAGCTAGCGGGAAGCTACAATGAGCAGTTCTTC. Translating gives CASSSQLAGSYNEQFF.

This clone occurred once. The chain joins TRBV5-8 to TRBJ2-7; D is unclear. The germline gives CDR1 SGHTS, CDR2 YDEGEE. V was clipped by 1 base and J by 1 base, with 3 bases between them. The CDR3 length is 12 residues. This CDR3 is CASSLTSYEQYF. CDR3 sequence (DNA): TGTGCCAGCAGCTTGACTTCCTACGAGCAGTACTTC.

The V call is TRBV4-2, the J call TRBJ2-5; 11 bases line up with TRBD2. The CDR3 has 16 residues. Per the germline V gene, CDR1 is LGHNA and CDR2 is YNFKEQ. V dropped 4 bases and J dropped 7; count of bases not matched to a gene: 11. CDR3 sequence: CASSPGVSGTSGTQYF. CDR3 sequence (DNA): TGTGCCAGCAGCCCTGGGGTATCTGGGACTAGCGGGACCCAGTACTTC.

The chain has TRBV7-6 and TRBJ2-1; D ambiguous. The CDR3 is 14 residues long. Trimming stripped 3 bases from V and 1 base from J, with 7 bases between. The germline CDR1 and CDR2 sequences are SGHVS and FNYEAQ. CDR3 sequence: CASSFVRSYNEQFF. The CDR3 DNA reads as TGTGCCAGCAGCTTCGTTCGGTCCTACAATGAGCAGTTCTTC.

The gene calls are TRBV21-1 and TRBJ2-1; the listed D gene, TRBD2, was not tested against the DNA. TRBV21-1 is marked as a pseudogene. This CDR3 has 16 residues. This CDR3 is CASSVLFRLATDEQFF. In DNA, the CDR3 is TGTGCCAGCAGCGTCCTCTTTAGACTAGCCACCGACGAGCAGTTCTTC.